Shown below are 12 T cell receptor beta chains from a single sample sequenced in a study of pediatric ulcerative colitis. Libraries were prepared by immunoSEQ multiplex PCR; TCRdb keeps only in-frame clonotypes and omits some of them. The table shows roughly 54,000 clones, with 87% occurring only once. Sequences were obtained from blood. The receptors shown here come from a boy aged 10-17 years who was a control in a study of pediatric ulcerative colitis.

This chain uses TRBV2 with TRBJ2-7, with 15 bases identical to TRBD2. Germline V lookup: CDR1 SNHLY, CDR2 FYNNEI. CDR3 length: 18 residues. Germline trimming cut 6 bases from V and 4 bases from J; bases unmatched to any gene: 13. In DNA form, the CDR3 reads TGTGCCAGCAGGCGACGGACTAGCGGGAGGGCTGGGGGGTACGAGCAGTACTTC. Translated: CASRRRTSGRAGGYEQYF.

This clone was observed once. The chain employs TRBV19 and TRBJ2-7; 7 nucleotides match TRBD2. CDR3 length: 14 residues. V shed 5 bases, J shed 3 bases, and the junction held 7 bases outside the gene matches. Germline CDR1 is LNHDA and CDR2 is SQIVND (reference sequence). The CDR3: CASSYGLADYEQYF. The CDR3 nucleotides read TGTGCCAGTAGTTATGGTCTAGCGGACTACGAGCAGTACTTC.

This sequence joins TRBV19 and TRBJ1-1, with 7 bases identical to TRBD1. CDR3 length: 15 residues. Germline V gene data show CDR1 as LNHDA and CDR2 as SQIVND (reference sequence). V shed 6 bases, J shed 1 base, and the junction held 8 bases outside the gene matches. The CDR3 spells CASSARGVQNTEAFF. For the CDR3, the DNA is TGTGCCAGTAGCGCCAGGGGGGTCCAGAACACTGAAGCTTTCTTT.

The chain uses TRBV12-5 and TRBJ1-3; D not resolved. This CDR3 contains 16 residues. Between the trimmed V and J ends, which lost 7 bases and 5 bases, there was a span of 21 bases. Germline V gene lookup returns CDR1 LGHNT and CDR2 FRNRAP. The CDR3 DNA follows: TGTGCTAGTGCCCCCTTCAGACAACTCTACAGAAACACCATATATTTT. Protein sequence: CASAPFRQLYRNTIYF.

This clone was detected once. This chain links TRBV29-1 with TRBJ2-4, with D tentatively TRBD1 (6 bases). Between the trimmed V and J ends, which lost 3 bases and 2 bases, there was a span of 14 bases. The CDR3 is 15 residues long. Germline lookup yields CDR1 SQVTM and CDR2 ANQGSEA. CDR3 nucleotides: TGCAGCGTTGAGGGACACAAGAAATCCAAAAACATTCAGTACTTC. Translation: CSVEGHKKSKNIQYF.

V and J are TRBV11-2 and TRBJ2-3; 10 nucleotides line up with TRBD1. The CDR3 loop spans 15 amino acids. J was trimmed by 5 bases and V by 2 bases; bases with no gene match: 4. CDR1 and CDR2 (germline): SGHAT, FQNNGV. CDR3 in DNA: TGTGCCAGCAGCTTAACAGGACAGGGGGTAGATACGCAGTATTTT. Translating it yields CASSLTGQGVDTQYF.

The CDR3 here is CAWRNNEKLFF. CDR3 sequence (DNA): TGTGCCTGGAGGAATAATGAAAAACTGTTTTTT. The gene calls are TRBV30 and TRBJ1-4; D not certain. The CDR3 is made up of 11 amino acids. Trimming shortened V by 3 bases and J by 4 bases, and 3 bases separated the two germline ends. In germline, CDR1 is GTSNPN, CDR2 SVGIG (reference sequence). Variable domain in full (rest from reference TRBV30 and TRBJ1-4): SQTIHQWPATLVQPVGSPLSLECTVEGTSNPNLYWYRQAAGRGLQLLFYSVGIGQISSEVPQNLSASRPQDRQFILSSKKLLLSDSGFYLCAWRNNEKLFFGSGTQLSVL.

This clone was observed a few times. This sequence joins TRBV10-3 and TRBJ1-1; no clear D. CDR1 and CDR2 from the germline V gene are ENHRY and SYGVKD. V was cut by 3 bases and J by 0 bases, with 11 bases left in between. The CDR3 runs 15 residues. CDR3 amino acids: CAISEVNGMNTEAFF. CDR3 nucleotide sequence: TGTGCCATCAGTGAAGTCAACGGGATGAACACTGAAGCTTTCTTT.

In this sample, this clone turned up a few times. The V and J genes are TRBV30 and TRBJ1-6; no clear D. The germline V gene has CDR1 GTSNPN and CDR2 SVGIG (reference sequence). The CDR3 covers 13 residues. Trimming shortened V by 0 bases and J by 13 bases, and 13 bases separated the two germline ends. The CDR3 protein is CAWSVRADRPLHF. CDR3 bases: TGTGCCTGGAGTGTACGGGCAGACCGCCCCCTCCACTTT.

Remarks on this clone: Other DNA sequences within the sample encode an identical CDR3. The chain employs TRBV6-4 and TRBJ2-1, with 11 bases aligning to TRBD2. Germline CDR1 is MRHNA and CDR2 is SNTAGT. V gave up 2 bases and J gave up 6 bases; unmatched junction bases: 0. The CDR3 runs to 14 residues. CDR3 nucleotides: TGTGCCAGCAGTGACGGGACTAGCGGCAATGAGCAGTTCTTC. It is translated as CASSDGTSGNEQFF.

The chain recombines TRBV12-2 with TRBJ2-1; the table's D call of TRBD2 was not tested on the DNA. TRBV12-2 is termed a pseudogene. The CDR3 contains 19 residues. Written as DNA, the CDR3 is TGTGCAAGTCGCTTACCAAAATCAGACACGGGACTAGGGCATTTGTTTCAGTTCTTC. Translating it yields CASRLPKSDTGLGHLFQFF.

CDR3 coding DNA: TGTGCCAGCAGCCCGGGGACTAATGAAAAACTGTTTTTT. Protein sequence: CASSPGTNEKLFF. The V gene is TRBV6-4, the J gene TRBJ1-4; D ambiguous. The CDR3 loop spans 13 amino acids. With 6 bases removed from V and 2 bases from J, the gap between germline ends came to 7 bases. CDR1 is MRHNA, CDR2 SNTAGT, per germline.